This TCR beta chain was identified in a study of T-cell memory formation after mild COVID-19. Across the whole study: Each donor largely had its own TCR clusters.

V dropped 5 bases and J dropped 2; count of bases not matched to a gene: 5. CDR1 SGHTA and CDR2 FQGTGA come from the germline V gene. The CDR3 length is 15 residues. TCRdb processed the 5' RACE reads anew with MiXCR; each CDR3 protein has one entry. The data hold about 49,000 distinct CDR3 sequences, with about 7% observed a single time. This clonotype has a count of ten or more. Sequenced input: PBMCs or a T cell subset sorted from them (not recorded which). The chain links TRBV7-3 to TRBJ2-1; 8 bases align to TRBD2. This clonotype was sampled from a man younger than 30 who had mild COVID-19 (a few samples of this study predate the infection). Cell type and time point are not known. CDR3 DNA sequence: TGTGCCAGCAGCCTCACTAGCGGTACCTACAATGAGCAGTTCTTC. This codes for CASSLTSGTYNEQFF. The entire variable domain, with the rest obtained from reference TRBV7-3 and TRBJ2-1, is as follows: GAGVSQTPSNKVTEKGKYVELRCDPISGHTALYWYRQSLGQGPEFLIYFQGTGAADDSGLPNDRFFAVRPEGSVSTLKIQRTERGDSAVYLCASSLTSGTYNEQFFGPGTRLTVL.